This entry lists 7 T cell receptor beta chains sequenced from one sample in a study of Graves' ophthalmopathy and Graves' hyperthyroidism (dated by TCRdb to 2017 to 2018). The run used an Illumina HiSeq 2000. TCR beta CDR3 regions were amplified from RNA transcripts for repertoire sequencing. The first round was an RT-PCR using HTBI primers with the Qiagen OneStep RT-PCR kit, and this first round was followed by a second-round multiplex PCR, then size selection and purification. TCRdb redid the processing of the public reads, applying fastp at Q25 and MiXCR, and retained in-frame beta chains. Identical CDR3 protein sequences are pooled into one entry, listed with their most common genes and DNA. The sample table records some 750,000 distinct CDR3 sequences; 40% of these occur just once. The ten largest clones take up approximately 43% of the sample. Sequenced material: peripheral blood. These receptors came from an adult man with Graves' ophthalmopathy.

V is TRBV7-8 and J is TRBJ2-7; the D call may be TRBD1 or TRBD2 (5 bases each). Trimming pared 6 bases from V and 0 bases from J, leaving 21 bases between. There are 17 residues in the CDR3. Germline V CDR1 and CDR2: SGHVS, FQNEAQ. This CDR3 reads CASSYSSRGGPSYEQYF. CDR3 bases: TGTGCCAGCAGTTACTCCTCCCGTGGGGGACCCTCCTACGAGCAGTACTTC.

The rearrangement links TRBV2 to TRBJ1-5; a possible D gene is TRBD1 (5 bases). The germline CDR1 and CDR2 sequences are SNHLY and FYNNEI. The CDR3 has 12 residues. The V end lost 11 bases, the J end lost 4 bases, and 12 bases lay between the germline ends. In DNA form, the CDR3 reads TGTGCCGCAGGGAACCTAAATCAGCCCCAGCATTTT. It specifies CAAGNLNQPQHF.

The chain employs TRBV2 and TRBJ1-3; D call uncertain. This CDR3 is 12 amino acids long. The V gene lost 4 bases and the J gene lost 4 bases, with 5 bases spanning the gap. The V gene's germline CDR1 is SNHLY and CDR2 FYNNEI. CDR3 loop: CASSGRGNTIYF. DNA for the CDR3: TGTGCCAGCAGTGGACGGGGAAACACCATATATTTT.

V and J are TRBV11-2 and TRBJ2-5; D perhaps matches TRBD2 (6 bases). The CDR3 consists of 15 residues. V lost 5 bases to trimming and J lost 1 base, with 14 bases between them. The germline CDR1 and CDR2 sequences are SGHAT and FQNNGV. CDR3 coding DNA: TGTGCCAGCAGCCCCCCCCGGAGGGCCCAAGAGACCCAGTACTTC. This translates into CASSPPRRAQETQYF. The whole variable domain, filled in from reference TRBV11-2 and TRBJ2-5, reads EAGVAQSPRYKIIEKRQSVAFWCNPISGHATLYWYQQILGQGPKLLIQFQNNGVVDDSQLPKDRFSAERLKGVDSTLKIQPAKLEDSAVYLCASSPPRRAQETQYFGPGTRLLVL.

In its sample, this clonotype was seen many times. This chain links TRBV10-3 with TRBJ1-3; D unresolved. The CDR3 has 15 amino acids. V was pared by 3 bases and J by 4 bases, with 13 bases between. Per germline, CDR1 ENHRY and CDR2 SYGVKD. The CDR3 region is CAISEIRGSGNTIYF. The CDR3 region has the DNA TGTGCCATCAGTGAAATTCGGGGATCAGGAAACACCATATATTTT.

This clonotype was observed a single time. The chain recombines TRBV29-1 with TRBJ2-6, with D possibly called TRBD1 or TRBD2 (5 bases each). Germline V lookup: CDR1 SQVTM, CDR2 ANQGSEA. The length of the CDR3 is 15 residues. Trimming took 0 bases from V and 10 from J, leaving 16 bases between them. The CDR3 spells CSVEDGTVRVNVLTF. The CDR3 region has the DNA TGCAGCGTTGAAGATGGGACGGTCCGGGTGAACGTCCTGACTTTC.

This clonotype was detected only a few times. V is TRBV9 and J is TRBJ1-1; 7 positions agree with TRBD1. The germline V gene has CDR1 SGDLS and CDR2 YYNGEE. This CDR3 is 14 amino acids long. V was pared by 3 bases and J by 8 bases, with 10 bases of the junction left unmatched. The CDR3: CASSDATPGGEAFF. As DNA, the CDR3 is TGTGCCAGCAGCGATGCAACCCCAGGGGGAGAAGCTTTCTTT.